This T cell receptor beta chain was sequenced for a study of shared clonotypes between healthy human individuals. It was into CD45RA+ naive and CD45RA-negative memory subsets that the CD4+ cells were split. Generated by immunoSEQ multiplex PCR, the TCRdb table keeps only in-frame clones and is missing some. Found here are over a million clones, 70% to 80% of them singletons; the top ten hold 0.5% to 0.6%. Findings and limits, study-wide: The study sampled only blood, and tissue repertoires likely differ.

For this clone: The antigen is undetermined.

This receptor was obtained from a young man in good health. Some clones in this sample may be carry-over from other donors' samples. Specimen: memory CD4+ T cells from PBMCs. Described subset: CD45RA-negative fraction.

The CDR3 sequence: CSGLGRGKDYGYTF. CDR3 DNA sequence: TGCAGCGGGCTAGGGAGGGGTAAGGACTATGGCTACACCTTC. This chain uses TRBV29-1 with TRBJ1-2; possible D gene TRBD1, 5 bases. V dropped 7 bases and J dropped 3 bases, with 18 bases sitting between them. The CDR3 totals 14 residues. From germline, CDR1 is SQVTM and CDR2 ANQGSEA.